The clone carrying this TCR beta chain turned up a few times. Antigen specificity is unknown. The source of the sample is a study of T cells after yellow fever vaccination. The CDR3 has 10 residues. The ends were cut back, 6 bases at V and 10 bases at J, with 12 bases in the middle. The germline V gene encodes CDR1 DFQATT and CDR2 SNEGSKA (reference sequence). TCRdb reanalysed the 5' RACE reads using MiXCR and keeps one entry per CDR3 protein. The data show 250,000 to 300,000 distinct CDR3 sequences, around 8.6% seen once. Broader study findings: Reappearance after the booster was observed for most primary-vaccination clones (about 97% CD4, roughly 88% CD8). A faster peak, day 5 versus 15, was reached by the weaker secondary response. Contaminants from the bulk population, in the form of abundant clonotypes, could be found in FACS-sorted repertoires.

This sequence originates from a man aged 18 to 29 who received the YFV17D yellow fever vaccine. This chain joins TRBV20-1 and TRBJ1-1, with unresolved D. The starting material was CD4+ T cells sorted from PBMCs, obtained 5 days after the yellow fever booster vaccination. CDR3 nucleotides: TGCAGTGCAACGACCGTGGGAGCTTTCTTT. Translated: CSATTVGAFF.